This TCR beta chain was sequenced for a study of blood T cell repertoires in COVID-19. Across the study: Acute-phase and convalescent COVID-19 samples originated in the United States, Italy and Spain.

Germline assignment: CDR1 SGHVS and CDR2 FNYEAQ. The CDR3 loop spans 15 amino acids. The trim removed 9 bases at V and 4 bases at J, leaving 11 bases unmatched. Authors' methods: Amplification with reference gene primers provided the estimates of nucleated cell counts. Method: immunoSEQ multiplex PCR; TCRdb's copy keeps in-frame clones and lacks some. V and J calls and clone size are as listed in that table; D and trimming were resolved from the DNA. The sample shows approximately 140,000 clones, roughly 81% of them seen only once. Sequencing was carried out using peripheral blood. The receptor was isolated from a human donor with acute or convalescent COVID-19. The donor label of this sample is uncertain. This chain joins TRBV7-6 and TRBJ1-5, with 8 nucleotides matching TRBD1. CDR3 residues: CASGPTGVVNQPQHF. For the CDR3, the DNA is TGTGCCAGTGGTCCGACAGGGGTGGTGAATCAGCCCCAGCATTTT. Full variable domain (remainder filled in from reference TRBV7-6 and TRBJ1-5): GAGVSQSPRYKVTKRGQDVALRCDPISGHVSLYWYRQALGQGPEFLTYFNYEAQQDKSGLPNDRFSAERPEGSISTLTIQRTEQRDSAMYRCASGPTGVVNQPQHFGDGTRLSIL.